Sequencing of this T cell receptor (beta chain) was carried out in a study of cytomegalovirus exposure and HLA in healthy donors. CDR1 and CDR2 (germline): SGHTA, FQGTGA. The CDR3 sequence is 13 residues long. V lost 2 bases, J lost 8 bases, and 10 bases lay in between. General study results and limits: Reports state that TCR beta sequences accurately predicted most subjects' HLA-A and HLA-B alleles.

60 Vbeta and 13 Jbeta primers were used in PCR. The method was immunoSEQ multiplex PCR; TCRdb's version includes in-frame clones alone and lacks a portion of them. The data include about 58,000 clones; the top ten clones carry approximately 2.1%. In the case of this clone: Its antigen is unidentified.

Sequencing input: PBMCs. This TCR came from a woman aged 18-35 years in good health and CMV-seronegative. The V gene is TRBV7-3, the J gene TRBJ2-1; no reliable D call. The CDR3 reads CASSLVLSDEQFF. CDR3 in DNA: TGTGCCAGCAGCTTAGTCCTATCGGATGAGCAGTTCTTC.